Each of the 23 T cell receptor beta chains below was sequenced from the same sample in a study of blood T cell repertoires in COVID-19. Produced via immunoSEQ multiplex PCR; TCRdb's table is partial and in-frame only. The sample includes fewer than 350,000 clones, 85% of them seen just once. The source material was PBMCs or T cells enriched from blood (not recorded which). The receptor source for this set is a woman under 40 who had been exposed to COVID-19.

The J gene is TRBJ1-1, the V gene TRBV28; D gene unclear. Germline V gene data show CDR1 as MDHEN and CDR2 as SYDVKM. The CDR3 totals 14 residues. Trimming stripped 4 bases from V and 4 bases from J, with 13 bases between. CDR3 protein: CASSSLGRSTEAFF. For the CDR3, the DNA is TGTGCCAGCAGTTCGTTGGGCAGGTCCACTGAAGCTTTCTTT.

The chain has TRBV25-1 and TRBJ2-7, with 7 bases matching TRBD2. Losses at the gene ends were 8 bases for V and 1 base for J; bases not matched to a gene: 11. The germline gives CDR1 MGHDK, CDR2 SYGVNS. This CDR3 spans 15 amino acids. CDR3 protein: CASQSTAGSSYEQYF. The CDR3 DNA is TGTGCCAGCCAAAGTACAGCGGGATCTTCCTACGAGCAGTACTTC.

This clone was counted once. The chain combines TRBV3-1 (or the pseudogene TRBV3-2) with TRBJ2-3, with 7 bases matching TRBD2. CDR1 and CDR2 (germline): LGHDT, YNNKEL (reference sequence). The V gene end was trimmed by 0 bases and the J gene end by 2 bases; junction bases not matched to a gene: 8. This CDR3 comprises 17 residues. The CDR3 loop reads CASSQERLAENTDTQYF. The CDR3 DNA reads as TGTGCCAGCAGCCAAGAAAGGCTAGCGGAGAACACAGATACGCAGTATTTT.

The V call is TRBV27, the J call TRBJ2-3, with 13 bases matching TRBD2. Looked up from germline, CDR1 is MNHEY and CDR2 is SMNVEV (reference sequence). With 5 bases clipped from V and 8 bases from J, the junction kept 7 bases outside the gene matches. The CDR3 is 15 residues long. The CDR3 reads CASSTTSGGLGTQYF. The DNA of the CDR3 is TGTGCCAGCAGTACGACTAGCGGGGGGTTGGGTACGCAGTATTTT.

The chain couples TRBV2 to TRBJ1-1; D ambiguous. In germline, CDR1 is SNHLY, CDR2 FYNNEI. The CDR3 is made up of 14 amino acids. The germline V and J ends were trimmed by 4 bases and 5 bases, with 14 bases remaining between them. CDR3 nucleotide sequence: TGTGCCAGCAGTGGGGAGGGAGGGATGACTGAAGCTTTCTTT. The encoded protein is CASSGEGGMTEAFF.

This clone came up a few times. The CDR3 here is CASSGGQLQETQYF. CDR3 bases: TGTGCCAGCAGCGGGGGACAGCTCCAAGAGACCCAGTACTTC. The V call is TRBV6-5, the J call TRBJ2-5; the D gene is possibly TRBD1 (7 bases). V lost 6 bases and J 1 base, leaving 12 bases between the germline ends. Germline CDR1 MNHEY, CDR2 SVGAGI. The CDR3 spans 14 residues.

This clone was seen a single time. V gene TRBV30 combines with J gene TRBJ2-5, with D possibly TRBD1 on 5 matching bases. The CDR3 totals 12 residues. Germline values: CDR1 GTSNPN, CDR2 SVGIG (reference sequence). Deletions cut 5 bases from V and 0 bases from J, with 7 bases between. CDR3 protein: CAWDSNQETQYF. The DNA for the CDR3 is TGTGCCTGGGACAGTAACCAAGAGACCCAGTACTTC.

This chain joins TRBV9 and TRBJ2-5; the D is unclear. V gave up 3 bases and J gave up 1 base, with 7 bases separating them. The CDR3 runs to 13 residues. Germline V lookup: CDR1 SGDLS, CDR2 YYNGEE. CDR3 sequence: CASSDGVQETQYF. The CDR3 DNA reads TGTGCCAGCAGCGACGGAGTCCAAGAGACCCAGTACTTC.

V gene TRBV7-8 combines with J gene TRBJ2-5; TRBD1 matches at 7 bases. The junction had 9 bases not matched to a gene; V was cut back by 4 bases and J by 4 bases. CDR3 length: 15 residues. The V gene's germline CDR1 is SGHVS and CDR2 FQNEAQ. CDR3 loop: CASSSEQYRGETQYF. In DNA, the CDR3 is TGTGCCAGCAGCTCCGAACAATACAGGGGAGAGACCCAGTACTTC. The whole variable domain, filled in from reference TRBV7-8 and TRBJ2-5, reads GAGVSQSPRYKVAKRGQDVALRCDPISGHVSLFWYQQALGQGPEFLTYFQNEAQLDKSGLPSDRFFAERPEGSVSTLKIQRTQQEDSAVYLCASSSEQYRGETQYFGPGTRLLVL.

The chain joins TRBV5-1 to TRBJ2-1, with TRBD2 as a possible D gene (5 bases). With 4 bases removed from V and 5 bases from J, the gap between germline ends came to 13 bases. The CDR3 is 14 residues long. Germline CDR1 and CDR2: SGHRS and YFSETQ. CDR3 coding DNA: TGCGCCAGCAGCCTAGAGAGGGCAAACAATGAGCAGTTCTTC. This encodes CASSLERANNEQFF.

This chain joins TRBV2 and TRBJ2-7; 10 bases fit TRBD1. V trimming: 8 bases; J trimming: 4 bases; junction bases outside the gene matches: 11. In germline, CDR1 is SNHLY, CDR2 FYNNEI. This CDR3 has 15 residues. The CDR3 here is CASSFDRGLPYEQYF. The CDR3, as DNA: TGTGCCAGCTCTTTCGACAGGGGGCTCCCGTACGAGCAGTACTTC.

The chain carries TRBV30 and TRBJ1-4, with TRBD1 identical over 8 bases. This CDR3 region has 16 residues. Germline CDR1 is GTSNPN and CDR2 is SVGIG (reference sequence). The trim removed 3 bases at V and 7 bases at J, leaving 13 bases unmatched. The chain's CDR3 is CAWSAPGGARVEKLFF. For the CDR3, the DNA is TGTGCCTGGAGCGCTCCAGGGGGCGCGAGGGTTGAAAAACTGTTTTTT.

This clone was observed a few times. V usage is TRBV19 and J usage is TRBJ2-7, with 10 bases identical to TRBD1. The germline gives CDR1 LNHDA, CDR2 SQIVND (reference sequence). The CDR3 consists of 14 residues. The trim removed 4 bases at V and 4 bases at J, leaving 4 bases unmatched. The CDR3 sequence: CASSKGQGTYEQYF. The DNA for the CDR3 is TGTGCCAGTAGTAAGGGACAGGGGACATACGAGCAGTACTTC.

The chain combines TRBV9 with TRBJ1-6; 9 bases match TRBD1. The CDR3 has 19 amino acids. J lost 0 bases, V lost 3 bases, and 10 bases had no gene match. Germline CDR1 SGDLS, CDR2 YYNGEE. The CDR3 bases are TGTGCCAGCAGCGACTATGGGACAGGGACCCTCTCCTATAATTCACCCCTCCACTTT. This translates into CASSDYGTGTLSYNSPLHF.

The V gene is TRBV30, the J gene TRBJ1-1; no firm D call. The CDR3 length is 14 residues. V lost 0 bases and J 1 base, leaving 9 bases between the germline ends. Germline-derived CDR1 and CDR2 are GTSNPN and SVGIG (reference sequence). CDR3 in amino acids: CAWSVKRQNTEAFF. The CDR3, as DNA: TGTGCCTGGAGTGTCAAAAGACAGAACACTGAAGCTTTCTTT.

The rearrangement joins TRBV2 to TRBJ2-3; possible D gene TRBD2, 7 bases. V lost 2 bases and J 4 bases, leaving 10 bases between the germline ends. The CDR3 is 14 residues long. The germline V gene encodes CDR1 SNHLY and CDR2 FYNNEI. CDR3: CASSERGGSDTQYF. CDR3 coding DNA: TGTGCCAGCAGTGAAAGGGGGGGGTCAGATACGCAGTATTTT.

The chain has TRBV19 and TRBJ1-1; no clear D gene. Germline CDR1 is LNHDA and CDR2 is SQIVND (reference sequence). The CDR3 covers 11 residues. Trimming pared 5 bases from V and 4 bases from J, leaving 5 bases between. CDR3 in amino acids: CASSLSTEAFF. CDR3 coding DNA: TGTGCCAGTAGTTTATCCACTGAAGCTTTCTTT.

The chain is built from TRBV7-2 and TRBJ1-5; 7 positions agree with TRBD1. The CDR3 runs 15 residues. Germline lookup yields CDR1 SGHTA and CDR2 FQGNSA. The J segment lost 7 bases and the V segment lost 3 bases, leaving 9 bases of the junction unmatched. CDR3: CASSFFEGARQPQHF. The CDR3 DNA reads as TGTGCCAGCAGCTTTTTCGAGGGGGCAAGGCAGCCCCAGCATTTT.

The chain links TRBV30 to TRBJ2-6; D uncertain. This CDR3 is built from 16 residues. Germline-derived CDR1 and CDR2 are GTSNPN and SVGIG (reference sequence). Trimming cost V 1 base and J 0 bases, with 10 bases left between them. This CDR3 is CAWSAPGVSGANVLTF. CDR3 sequence (DNA): TGTGCCTGGAGTGCCCCCGGAGTCTCTGGGGCCAACGTCCTGACTTTC.

The gene calls are TRBV6-2 or TRBV6-3 and TRBJ1-2; a possible D gene is TRBD1 (6 bases). Germline-derived CDR1 and CDR2 are MNHEY and SVGEGT. CDR3 length: 12 residues. Between the trimmed V and J ends, which lost 0 bases and 10 bases, there was a span of 9 bases. The DNA for the CDR3 is TGTGCCAGCAGTTACTCCCAGGGGCTCTACACCTTC. The encoded protein is CASSYSQGLYTF.

The genes are TRBV9 and TRBJ1-2; D call uncertain. The V and J ends lost 0 bases and 4 bases respectively, with 4 bases between them. From germline, CDR1 is SGDLS and CDR2 YYNGEE. CDR3 length: 12 residues. The CDR3 DNA reads TGTGCCAGCAGCGTAGGTCTCTATGGCTACACCTTC. Amino acids: CASSVGLYGYTF.

CDR3 sequence reads: CASRTIQETQYF. CDR3 nucleotides: TGTGCCAGCCGGACTATCCAAGAGACCCAGTACTTC. This rearrangement joins TRBV28 to TRBJ2-5, with TRBD2 as a possible D gene (6 bases). CDR1 MDHEN and CDR2 SYDVKM come from the germline V gene. The CDR3 length is 12 residues. V was shortened by 8 bases and J by 1 base, with 8 bases between the two germline ends. Full variable domain (outside the CDR3, taken from reference TRBV28 and TRBJ2-5): DVKVTQSSRYLVKRTGEKVFLECVQDMDHENMFWYRQDPGLGLRLIYFSYDVKMKEKGDIPEGYSVSREKKERFSLILESASTNQTSMYLCASRTIQETQYFGPGTRLLVL.

The chain couples TRBV7-3 to TRBJ2-1; TRBD2 is a possible D gene (5 bases). The V gene lost 5 bases and the J gene lost 9 bases, with 8 bases spanning the gap. The CDR3 loop spans 11 amino acids. Germline V gene data show CDR1 as SGHTA and CDR2 as FQGTGA. The CDR3 DNA reads as TGTGCCAGCAGCCCTCGGGGTGAGCAGTTCTTC. As protein: CASSPRGEQFF.